The clone carrying this T cell receptor beta chain was detected a few times. Trimming shortened V by 4 bases and J by 2 bases, and 7 bases separated the two germline ends. Germline CDR1 and CDR2: SGHRS and YFSETQ. The CDR3 spans 12 residues. The data originate from a study of blood T cell repertoires in COVID-19. In the study overall: Both acute and convalescent COVID-19 samples were obtained from the United States, Italy and Spain.

The assay was immunoSEQ multiplex PCR, and TCRdb's table has in-frame clones only and misses some. Of approximately 300,000 clones listed, 89% are singletons. The specimen was peripheral blood. This clonotype was obtained from a man aged 18-30 years who had recovered from COVID-19. V and J are TRBV5-1 and TRBJ2-7; D is ambiguous. In DNA, the CDR3 is TGCGCCAGCAGCCGTCCCCCCTACGAGCAGTACTTC. This encodes CASSRPPYEQYF.